This T cell receptor beta chain was recovered during a study of cytomegalovirus exposure and HLA in healthy donors. Study information: Around 85 million unique TCR sequences came from HLA-typed donors in an early release.

The CDR3 runs to 14 residues. V was clipped by 4 bases and J by 5 bases; unmatched bases: 7. About this clone: Its antigen is unknown.

Whole-study results and caveats: Accurate prediction of most subjects' HLA-A and HLA-B alleles from TCR beta sequences was reported.

In the PCR, 60 Vbeta and 13 Jbeta primers were used. Measured with immunoSEQ multiplex PCR; TCRdb has only the in-frame clones, and not every one. The data hold 150,000 to 200,000 clones, with 75% observed a single time. The receptor's source is a woman aged 40-49 years in good health and CMV-seropositive. Sequenced sample: PBMCs. The chain is built from TRBV23-1 and TRBJ1-2; TRBD1 agrees at 7 bases. TRBV23-1 carries the ORF label, with uncertain function. The CDR3 is CASSLQDRAYGYTF. The CDR3 DNA follows: TGCGCCAGCAGTCTCCAAGACAGGGCGTATGGCTACACCTTC.